This T cell receptor beta chain stems from a study of cytomegalovirus exposure and HLA in healthy donors. Overall study findings and caveats: In a later analysis, TCR beta V- and J-gene trimming showed a link to a missense DCLRE1C variant. Exclusion as indistinguishable affected some V segments, including TRBV6-2 and TRBV6-3.

Trimming removed 6 bases at V and 1 base at J, with 12 bases between. The CDR3 contains 14 residues. CDR1 is MNHNY, CDR2 SVGAGI, per germline (reference sequence). A note on this clone: Its antigen is not identified.

The PCR made use of 60 Vbeta and 13 Jbeta primers. Here immunoSEQ multiplex PCR was the method, and the copy in TCRdb shows in-frame clones only, minus some. The sample yields almost 90,000 clones, approximately 81% seen once. The chain recombines TRBV6-6 with TRBJ2-5; the D gene is possibly TRBD1 (6 bases). The TCR sequence derives from a man aged 40-49 years in good health and CMV-seropositive. Source material: PBMCs. CDR3 in DNA: TGTGCCAGCAGCCTGGACAGTCCCCAAGAGACCCAGTACTTC. This translates into CASSLDSPQETQYF.